The clone carrying this T cell receptor beta chain was counted once. A single record per CDR3 protein comes from TCRdb applying MiXCR to the RACE reads. The sample yields about 40,000 distinct CDR3 sequences, around 3% seen once. The sample comes from a study of human T cells and chemical hapten exposure. As for the study in general: Chiefly female patients presented with alopecia areata, totalis or universalis.

The time point denotes: patch test 2, 6 weeks after DPC sensitization. Treatment meaning: therapeutic diphenylcyclopropenone sensitization with weekly scalp DPC. Germline V CDR1 and CDR2: SEHNR, FQNEAQ (reference sequence). V lost 1 base to trimming and J lost 2 bases, with 11 bases between them. The CDR3 is 15 amino acids. The clonotype was recovered from a man aged 35-49 years with alopecia areata. Some clones in this sample may be carry-over from other donors' samples. The J gene is TRBJ1-2, the V gene TRBV7-9; D gene unclear. This material consisted of whole blood, taken in connection with sensitization to the hapten diphenylcyclopropenone (DPC). CDR3 coding DNA: TGTGCCAGCAGCTTAGAGGCGCCGGACAACTATGGCTACACCTTC. It translates to CASSLEAPDNYGYTF.